Below are 8 T cell receptor beta chains sequenced from a single sample in a study of shared T cell receptors in the human thymus. Libraries were prepared by immunoSEQ multiplex PCR; TCRdb keeps only in-frame clonotypes and omits some of them. The table includes approximately 490,000 clones, 75% to 80% detected once. The data also belong to a second study, concerning human thymus T cells.

The sample was thymocytes. The receptors derive from a boy under two years old with a congenital heart defect.

This chain uses TRBV27 with TRBJ1-5; 7 bases align to TRBD1. CDR3 length: 15 residues. J gave up 0 bases and V 6 bases, and 5 bases lay outside the gene matches. Germline lookup yields CDR1 MNHEY and CDR2 SMNVEV (reference sequence). Here the CDR3 reads CASSPTGTSNQPQHF. DNA of the CDR3: TGTGCCAGCAGCCCGACAGGGACTAGCAATCAGCCCCAGCATTTT.

The chain couples TRBV4-3 to TRBJ2-3; TRBD2 matches at 16 bases. Germline V lookup: CDR1 LGHNA, CDR2 YSLEER. The CDR3 is 18 residues long. V was clipped by 3 bases and J by 0 bases; unmatched bases: 3. The CDR3 DNA reads as TGCGCCAGCAGCCATGGGACTAGCGGGAGGGCTAGCACAGATACGCAGTATTTT. This translates into CASSHGTSGRASTDTQYF.

DNA of the CDR3: TGTGCCAGCAGCTCCGGACTAAGCCTAGCCATTAGGGACACCGGGGAGCTGTTTTTT. Its translation: CASSSGLSLAIRDTGELFF. The V call is TRBV7-6, the J call TRBJ2-2; possible D gene TRBD2, 6 bases. Trimming removed 4 bases from V and 3 bases from J, with 24 bases in between. CDR3 length: 19 residues. CDR1 is SGHVS, CDR2 FNYEAQ, per germline. Full variable domain (remainder filled in from reference TRBV7-6 and TRBJ2-2): GAGVSQSPRYKVTKRGQDVALRCDPISGHVSLYWYRQALGQGPEFLTYFNYEAQQDKSGLPNDRFSAERPEGSISTLTIQRTEQRDSAMYRCASSSGLSLAIRDTGELFFGEGSRLTVL.

The chain couples TRBV5-4 to TRBJ2-1; TRBD2 aligns across 14 bases. From germline, CDR1 is SGHNT and CDR2 YYREEE (reference sequence). Losses at the gene ends were 4 bases for V and 9 bases for J; bases not matched to a gene: 6. The CDR3 consists of 15 residues. CDR3 protein: CASSLRTSGRIEQFF. The CDR3, as DNA: TGTGCCAGCAGCCTCAGGACTAGCGGGAGGATTGAGCAGTTCTTC.

The chain couples TRBV6-5 to TRBJ2-5, with TRBD2 matching over 8 bases. J was trimmed by 4 bases and V by 5 bases; bases with no gene match: 9. The CDR3 extends over 15 amino acids. CDR1 and CDR2 (germline): MNHEY, SVGAGI. The CDR3: CASSKREGPPETQYF. The CDR3 DNA follows: TGTGCCAGCAGTAAACGGGAGGGGCCCCCAGAGACCCAGTACTTC.

This clone was detected a few times. This chain links TRBV6-5 with TRBJ2-7, with 8 positions matching TRBD1. CDR3 length equals 13 residues. V shed 6 bases and J 6 bases; nucleotides not matched to a gene: 7. Germline loops: CDR1 MNHEY, CDR2 SVGAGI. The CDR3 sequence is CASSGTGDFEQYF. In DNA form, the CDR3 reads TGTGCCAGCAGCGGGACAGGCGATTTCGAGCAGTACTTC.

The chain carries TRBV5-1 and TRBJ2-7; 8 nucleotides agree with TRBD2. The CDR3 sequence is 17 residues long. V shed 0 bases and J 2 bases; nucleotides not matched to a gene: 10. The germline gives CDR1 SGHRS, CDR2 YFSETQ. The CDR3 is CASSLAETTSGTYEQYF. CDR3 coding DNA: TGCGCCAGCAGCTTGGCCGAAACAACTAGCGGAACCTACGAGCAGTACTTC.

V usage is TRBV9 and J usage is TRBJ2-3; 8 positions agree with TRBD1. The germline V gene encodes CDR1 SGDLS and CDR2 YYNGEE. Losses at the gene ends were 2 bases for V and 4 bases for J; bases not matched to a gene: 6. The CDR3 spans 15 residues. CDR3 nucleotide sequence: TGTGCCAGCAGCGTGGTGCAGGGGGCATCAGATACGCAGTATTTT. Its translation: CASSVVQGASDTQYF.